This T cell receptor (beta chain) was obtained from a study of response to subunit inactivated influenza vaccine. As regards this clonotype: The antigen remains unidentified.

TCRdb processed the RT-PCR reads anew with MiXCR; each CDR3 protein has one entry. The data hold hundreds of thousands of distinct CDR3 sequences, with 15% to 19% observed a single time. Study-level results: New T cells are recruited in small numbers by each seasonal influenza vaccination, according to the authors' suggestion.

The sequence derives from a man between 50 and 59 years old who received an inactivated influenza vaccine. Sequences were derived from PBMCs from blood, sampled less than 13 days after vaccination.

CDR3: CAWSVPPLAQYF. In DNA, the CDR3 is TGTGCCTGGAGTGTACCACCCCTGGCGCAGTATTTT. This chain links TRBV30 with TRBJ2-3; the D is unclear. The V end was cut by 0 bases, the J end by 10 bases, with 11 bases between. The germline V gene has CDR1 GTSNPN and CDR2 SVGIG (reference sequence). The CDR3 loop spans 12 amino acids.